This paragraph reports one T cell receptor (beta chain). Its antigen remains unidentified. Qualities for individual bases were not recorded, and no much larger clone is one base off. In the same sample, other DNA sequences code for this CDR3. TCR CDR3 regions were amplified from genomic DNA by multiplex PCR using the deep immunoSEQ assay. Extracted genomic DNA from each cell subset was spread evenly across all wells of several immunoSEQ 96-well plates, with each plate serving as a replicate. For sorted subsets, each replicate PCR was loaded with roughly 190 ng genomic DNA, equivalent to 30,000 to 35,000 T cell genomes. Purified libraries were measured with a Qubit 3.0 fluorometer, size-checked on a Bioanalyzer 2100, and measured again with the KAPA Library Quantification kit. Each immunoSEQ 96-well plate was sequenced on its own single-read 150-cycle Illumina NextSeq 550 flow cell. The original pipeline was this. Because only junctional sequences without quality scores were contained in the immunoSEQ output, filtering matching that applied to full-length reads could not be performed. To assign V/J genes and CDR3, sequences were annotated using PyIR, a Python wrapper for IgBLAST v1.9, with IMGT germline references. Reads were filtered out if the reads had weak V/J assignments (E-value above 1e-6), no CDR3, stop codons, out-of-frame junctions, or ambiguous translated residues. V3J clonotypes were defined as sequences sharing an identical inferred V gene, J gene, and CDR3 amino acid sequence. Percentage overlap between repertoires was calculated by dividing the number of shared unique clonotypes by the size of the smaller repertoire. RTK rarefaction, the Chao1 estimator, and Recon v2.1 estimates of unobserved clonotypes were used to assess repertoire richness. OLGA was used to compute generation probabilities for all TCRbeta clonotypes that the gDNA method yielded from a handful of donors. Imported from immuneACCESS, the table was reduced by TCRdb to in-frame sequences with V and J called. These copies leave out some clones; in studies compared against another copy, an unresolved V gene accounts for under half, and the cause of the remainder is not known. That table furnishes V, J and clone size, whereas the DNA furnished D and trimming. The sample table holds just over 2,000,000 clones, of which approximately 94% were seen once. The ten largest make up roughly 1.1% of the sample.

Inclusive of the bounding cysteine and phenylalanine, the CDR3 is 12 residues long. Solely the CDR3 DNA is kept, with 36 bases framed from the first base. Taken from the germline V gene, the CDR1 and CDR2 loops are MDHEN and SYDVKM. V is shortened by 0 bases, J by 5 bases, and the region joining them spans 4 bases. The sample comes from a study of shared clonotypes between healthy human individuals (dated by TCRdb to about 2020). For the study in its entirety: A couple of women and a few men aged 18 to 49 years were included in the cohort. For each donor, CD4 naive and CD4 memory were each given three plates, CD8 naive was given two plates, and CD8 memory was given one plate. The study deeply sequenced blood TCR repertoires of about 5 healthy adults to estimate repertoire size and the extent of clonotype sharing between individuals. Different laboratories and diverse techniques were used to prepare libraries and sequence TCR repertoires, to increase sequencing depth and limit assay-specific biases. Between about 0.8 and 9 billion PBMCs per donor were obtained by leukapheresis. General conclusions and limits of the study: Pairwise subsampling led to the expectation that sequencing depth would affect the degree of clonotype sharing among donors. Clonotypes shared by all four sorted-subset donors showed higher generation probabilities than non-shared clonotypes. Because the study included only a small number of donors, the genetic and exposure-history diversity represented was limited. Even with the large sequencing depth, rarefaction of the sorted-subset datasets indicated that sequencing was incomplete. Only blood was sampled, and tissue TCR repertoires likely differ from those in blood. Estimated clonotype richness was generally larger for naive than for memory subsets. Across a few donors, around 5% of naive CD4, roughly 3.3% of naive CD8, 2.3% of memory CD4, and approximately 0.4% of memory CD8 clonotypes were shared.

CD8 naive samples consisted of CD45RO-negative cells that were positively selected for CCR7, yielding a CD45RA+CCR7+ population without TemRA cells. Donors were healthy HIV-negative adults with no recently reported acute infections or vaccinations. All donors were Caucasian adults living in Nashville, Tennessee, USA. Blood was collected by leukapheresis, and PBMCs were isolated by Ficoll-Histopaque density gradient centrifugation and then cryopreserved in liquid nitrogen vapor phase. Analytical flow cytometry was used to check the purity and quantity of each magnetically sorted T cell population. From each sorted fraction, genomic DNA was isolated and quantified by UV absorbance on a Nanodrop 2000c.

The receptor chain draws on TRBV28 and TRBJ1-1, with the D segment identity uncertain. This TCR came from a man aged 18-30 years in good health. The sample was naive CD8+ T cells sorted from blood. The sample's cell subset or site, from its label and the paper: CD45RA+CCR7+. The nucleotide sequence is TGTGCCAGCAGTTTATGGTCAACTGAAGCTTTCTTT. Its translation reads: CASSLWSTEAFF.